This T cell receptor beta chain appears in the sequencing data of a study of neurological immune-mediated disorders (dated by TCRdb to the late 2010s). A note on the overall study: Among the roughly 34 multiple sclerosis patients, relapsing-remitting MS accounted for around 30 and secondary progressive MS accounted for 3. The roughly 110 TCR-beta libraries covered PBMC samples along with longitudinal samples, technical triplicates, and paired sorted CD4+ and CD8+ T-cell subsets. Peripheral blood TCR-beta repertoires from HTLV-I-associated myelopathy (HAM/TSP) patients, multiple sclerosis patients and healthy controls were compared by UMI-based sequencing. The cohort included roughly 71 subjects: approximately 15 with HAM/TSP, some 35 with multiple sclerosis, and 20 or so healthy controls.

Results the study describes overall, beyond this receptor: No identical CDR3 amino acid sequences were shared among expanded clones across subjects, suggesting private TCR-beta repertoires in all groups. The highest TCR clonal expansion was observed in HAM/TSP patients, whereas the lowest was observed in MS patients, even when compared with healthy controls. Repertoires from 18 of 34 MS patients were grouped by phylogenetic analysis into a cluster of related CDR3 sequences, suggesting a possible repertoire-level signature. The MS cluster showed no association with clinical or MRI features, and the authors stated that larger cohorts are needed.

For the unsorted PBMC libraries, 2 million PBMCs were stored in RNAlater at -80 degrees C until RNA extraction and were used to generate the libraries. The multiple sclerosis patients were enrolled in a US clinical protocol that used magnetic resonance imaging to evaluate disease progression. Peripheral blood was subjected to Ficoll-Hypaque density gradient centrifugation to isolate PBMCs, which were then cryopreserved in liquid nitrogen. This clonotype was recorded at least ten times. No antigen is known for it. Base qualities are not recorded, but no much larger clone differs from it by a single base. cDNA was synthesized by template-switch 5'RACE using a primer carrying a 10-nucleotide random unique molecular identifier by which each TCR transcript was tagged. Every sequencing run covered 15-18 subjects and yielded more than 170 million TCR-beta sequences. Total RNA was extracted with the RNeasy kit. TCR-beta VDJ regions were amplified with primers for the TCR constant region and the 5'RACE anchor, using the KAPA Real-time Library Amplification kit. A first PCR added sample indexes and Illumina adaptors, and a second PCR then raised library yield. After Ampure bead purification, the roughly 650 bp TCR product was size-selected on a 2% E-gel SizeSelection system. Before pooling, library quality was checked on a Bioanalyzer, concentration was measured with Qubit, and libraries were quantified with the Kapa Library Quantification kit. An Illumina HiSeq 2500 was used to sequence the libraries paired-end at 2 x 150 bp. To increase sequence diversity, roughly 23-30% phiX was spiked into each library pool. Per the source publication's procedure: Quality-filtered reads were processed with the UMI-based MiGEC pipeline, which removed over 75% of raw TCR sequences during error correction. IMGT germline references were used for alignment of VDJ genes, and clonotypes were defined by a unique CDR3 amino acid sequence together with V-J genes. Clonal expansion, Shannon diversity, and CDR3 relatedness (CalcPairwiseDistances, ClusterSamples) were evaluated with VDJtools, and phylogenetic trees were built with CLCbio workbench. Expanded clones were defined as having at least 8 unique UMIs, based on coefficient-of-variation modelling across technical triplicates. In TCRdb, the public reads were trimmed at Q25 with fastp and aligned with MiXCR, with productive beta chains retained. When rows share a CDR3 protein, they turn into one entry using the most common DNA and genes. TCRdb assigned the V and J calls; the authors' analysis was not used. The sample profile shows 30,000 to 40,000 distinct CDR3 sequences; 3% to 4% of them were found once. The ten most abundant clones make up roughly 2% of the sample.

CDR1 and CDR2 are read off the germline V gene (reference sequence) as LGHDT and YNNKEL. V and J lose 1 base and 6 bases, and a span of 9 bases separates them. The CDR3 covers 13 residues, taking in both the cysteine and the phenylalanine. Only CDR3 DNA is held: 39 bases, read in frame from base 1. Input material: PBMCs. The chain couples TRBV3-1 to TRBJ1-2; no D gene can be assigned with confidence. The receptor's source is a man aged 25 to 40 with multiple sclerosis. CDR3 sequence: CASSQGGEHGYTF. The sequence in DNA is TGTGCCAGCAGCCAAGGCGGGGAGCATGGCTACACCTTC.